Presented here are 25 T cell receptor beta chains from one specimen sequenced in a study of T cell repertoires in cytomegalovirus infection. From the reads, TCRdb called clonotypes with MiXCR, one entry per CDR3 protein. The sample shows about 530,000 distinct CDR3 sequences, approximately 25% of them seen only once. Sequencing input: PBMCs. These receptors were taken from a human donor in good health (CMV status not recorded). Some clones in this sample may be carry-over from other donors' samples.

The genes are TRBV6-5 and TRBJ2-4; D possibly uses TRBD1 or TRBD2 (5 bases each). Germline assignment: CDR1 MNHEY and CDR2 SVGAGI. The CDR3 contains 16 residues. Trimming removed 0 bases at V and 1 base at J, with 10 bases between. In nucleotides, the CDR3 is TGTGCCAGCAGTTACTCGATTGGGACGGCCAAAAACATTCAGTACTTC. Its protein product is CASSYSIGTAKNIQYF.

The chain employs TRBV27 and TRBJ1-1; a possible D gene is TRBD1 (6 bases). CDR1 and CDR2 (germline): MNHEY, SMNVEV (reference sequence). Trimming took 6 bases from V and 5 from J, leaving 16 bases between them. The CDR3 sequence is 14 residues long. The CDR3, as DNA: TGTGCCAGCAGCCGAGGGGGTTATCGAACTGAAGCTTTCTTT. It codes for CASSRGGYRTEAFF.

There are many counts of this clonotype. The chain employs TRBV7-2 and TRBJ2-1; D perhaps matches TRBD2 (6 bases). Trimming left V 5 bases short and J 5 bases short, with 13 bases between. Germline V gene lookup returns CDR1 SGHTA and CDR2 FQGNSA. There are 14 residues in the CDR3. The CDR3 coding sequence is TGTGCCAGCAGCCCTCGGCGGGACGACAATGAGCAGTTCTTC. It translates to CASSPRRDDNEQFF.

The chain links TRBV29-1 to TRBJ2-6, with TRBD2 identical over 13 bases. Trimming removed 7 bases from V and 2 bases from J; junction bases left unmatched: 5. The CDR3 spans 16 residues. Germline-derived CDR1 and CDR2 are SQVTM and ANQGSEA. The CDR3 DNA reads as TGCAGCGCTGGACTAGCGGGAGTAGCTGGGGCCAACGTCCTGACTTTC. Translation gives CSAGLAGVAGANVLTF.

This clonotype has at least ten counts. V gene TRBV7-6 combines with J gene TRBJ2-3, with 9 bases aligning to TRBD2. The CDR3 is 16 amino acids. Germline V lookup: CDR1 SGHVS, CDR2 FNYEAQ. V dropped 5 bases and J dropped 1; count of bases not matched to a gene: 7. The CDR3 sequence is CASSHILAGGTDTQYF. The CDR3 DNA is TGTGCCAGCAGCCACATTTTAGCGGGGGGCACAGATACGCAGTATTTT.

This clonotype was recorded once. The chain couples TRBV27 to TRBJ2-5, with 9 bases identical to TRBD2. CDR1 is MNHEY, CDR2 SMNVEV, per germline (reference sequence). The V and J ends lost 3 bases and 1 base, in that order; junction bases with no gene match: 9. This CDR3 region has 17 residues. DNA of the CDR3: TGTGCCAGCAGTTTCCAACAGGTAGCGGGAGTCCAAGAGACCCAGTACTTC. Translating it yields CASSFQQVAGVQETQYF.

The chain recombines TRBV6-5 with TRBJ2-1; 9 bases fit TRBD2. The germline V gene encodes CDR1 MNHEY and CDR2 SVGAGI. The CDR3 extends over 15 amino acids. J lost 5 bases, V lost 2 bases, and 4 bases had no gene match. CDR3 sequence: CASSYGLARHNEQFF. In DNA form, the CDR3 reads TGTGCCAGCAGTTACGGACTAGCGCGACACAATGAGCAGTTCTTC.

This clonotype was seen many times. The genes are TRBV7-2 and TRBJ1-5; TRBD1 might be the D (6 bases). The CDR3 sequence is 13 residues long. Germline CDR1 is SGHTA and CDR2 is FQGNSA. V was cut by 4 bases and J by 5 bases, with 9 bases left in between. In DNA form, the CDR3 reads TGTGCCAGCAGCTCACAGGGTTATCAGCCCCAGCATTTT. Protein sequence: CASSSQGYQPQHF.

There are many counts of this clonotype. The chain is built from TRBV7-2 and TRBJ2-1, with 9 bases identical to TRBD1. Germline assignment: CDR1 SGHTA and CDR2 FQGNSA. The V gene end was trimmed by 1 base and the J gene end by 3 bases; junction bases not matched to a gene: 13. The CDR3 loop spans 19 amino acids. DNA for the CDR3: TGTGCCAGCAGCTTAGAAGGGACAGGGCTAGCGGACCTCTACAATGAGCAGTTCTTC. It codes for CASSLEGTGLADLYNEQFF. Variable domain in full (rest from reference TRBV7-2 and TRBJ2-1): GAGVSQSPSNKVTEKGKDVELRCDPISGHTALYWYRQSLGQGLEFLIYFQGNSAPDKSGLPSDRFSAERTGGSVSTLTIQRTQQEDSAVYLCASSLEGTGLADLYNEQFFGPGTRLTVL.

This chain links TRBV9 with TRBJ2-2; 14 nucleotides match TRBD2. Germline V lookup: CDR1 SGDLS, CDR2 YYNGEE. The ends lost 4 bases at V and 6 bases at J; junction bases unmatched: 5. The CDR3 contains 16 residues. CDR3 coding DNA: TGTGCCAGCAGCATGGGACTAGCGGGAGTGGCCGGGGAGCTGTTTTTT. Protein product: CASSMGLAGVAGELFF.

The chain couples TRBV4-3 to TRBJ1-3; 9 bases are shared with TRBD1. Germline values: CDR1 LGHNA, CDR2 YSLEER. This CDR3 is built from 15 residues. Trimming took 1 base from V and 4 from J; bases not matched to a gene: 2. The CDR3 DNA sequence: TGCGCCAGCAGCCAAGGGACAGGGGCCGGAAACACCATATATTTT. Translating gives CASSQGTGAGNTIYF.

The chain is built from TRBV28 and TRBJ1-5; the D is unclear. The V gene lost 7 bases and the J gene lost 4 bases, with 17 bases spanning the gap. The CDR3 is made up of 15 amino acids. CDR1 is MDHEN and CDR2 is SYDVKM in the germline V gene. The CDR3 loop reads CASTSGYGSNQPQHF. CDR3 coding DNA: TGTGCCAGCACGTCCGGATACGGATCAAATCAGCCCCAGCATTTT.

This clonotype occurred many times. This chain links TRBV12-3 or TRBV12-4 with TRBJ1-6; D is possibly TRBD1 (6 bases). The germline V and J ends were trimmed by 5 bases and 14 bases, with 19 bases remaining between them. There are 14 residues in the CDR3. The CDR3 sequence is CASSIRQARGALHF. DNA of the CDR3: TGTGCCAGCAGTATCAGACAGGCGAGGGGGGCCCTCCACTTT.

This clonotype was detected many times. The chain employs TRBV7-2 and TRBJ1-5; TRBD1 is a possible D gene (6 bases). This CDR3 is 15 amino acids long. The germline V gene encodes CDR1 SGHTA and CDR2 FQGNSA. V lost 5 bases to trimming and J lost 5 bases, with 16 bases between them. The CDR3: CASSSAGVRDQPQHF. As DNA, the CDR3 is TGTGCCAGCAGCAGCGCAGGGGTTAGGGATCAGCCCCAGCATTTT.

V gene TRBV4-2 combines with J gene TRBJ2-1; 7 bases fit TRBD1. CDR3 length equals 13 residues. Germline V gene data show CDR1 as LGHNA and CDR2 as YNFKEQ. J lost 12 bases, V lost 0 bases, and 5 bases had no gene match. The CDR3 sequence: CASSQEGGAGQFF. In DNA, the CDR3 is TGTGCCAGCAGCCAAGAAGGGGGCGCTGGGCAGTTCTTC.

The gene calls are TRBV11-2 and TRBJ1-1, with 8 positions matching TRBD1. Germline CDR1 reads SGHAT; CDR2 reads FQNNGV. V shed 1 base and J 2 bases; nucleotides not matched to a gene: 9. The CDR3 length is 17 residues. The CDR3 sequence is CASSLAAGQAPNTEAFF. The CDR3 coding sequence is TGTGCCAGCAGCTTAGCTGCGGGACAGGCCCCAAACACTGAAGCTTTCTTT.

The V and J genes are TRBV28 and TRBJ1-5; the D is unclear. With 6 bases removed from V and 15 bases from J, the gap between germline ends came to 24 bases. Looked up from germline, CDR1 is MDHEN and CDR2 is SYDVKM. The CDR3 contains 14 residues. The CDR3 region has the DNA TGTGCCAGCAGGGGCAGGTGGTTAGAGAGCACCCGGCATTTT. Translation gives CASRGRWLESTRHF.

The CDR3 region has the DNA TGTGCCAGCAGCTTAGAAAGGTGGACCGCCGGGGAGCTGTTTTTT. It translates to CASSLERWTAGELFF. The rearrangement links TRBV7-8 to TRBJ2-2; D unclear. The CDR3 extends over 15 amino acids. The germline gives CDR1 SGHVS, CDR2 FQNEAQ. V lost 1 base, J lost 6 bases, and 12 bases lay in between.

CDR3 region: CASSPRRGGETQYF. In nucleotides, the CDR3 is TGTGCCAGCTCCCCCCGGAGGGGGGGGGAGACCCAGTACTTC. The chain couples TRBV2 to TRBJ2-5; tentative D call: TRBD2 (7 bases). This CDR3 is 14 amino acids long. Germline loops: CDR1 SNHLY, CDR2 FYNNEI. Trimming shortened V by 8 bases and J by 5 bases, and 18 bases separated the two germline ends.

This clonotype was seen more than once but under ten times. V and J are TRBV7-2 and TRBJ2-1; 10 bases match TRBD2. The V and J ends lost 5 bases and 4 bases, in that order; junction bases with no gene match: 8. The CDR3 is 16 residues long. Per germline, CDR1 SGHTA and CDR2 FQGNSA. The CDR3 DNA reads TGTGCCAGCAGCACGCGACTAGCGGGCACTTACAATGAGCAGTTCTTC. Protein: CASSTRLAGTYNEQFF.

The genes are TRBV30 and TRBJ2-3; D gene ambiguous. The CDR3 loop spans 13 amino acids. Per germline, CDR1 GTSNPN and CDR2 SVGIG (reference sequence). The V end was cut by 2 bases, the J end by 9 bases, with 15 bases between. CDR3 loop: CAWSIPAAETQYF. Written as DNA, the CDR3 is TGTGCCTGGAGTATCCCTGCCGCTGAAACGCAGTATTTT.

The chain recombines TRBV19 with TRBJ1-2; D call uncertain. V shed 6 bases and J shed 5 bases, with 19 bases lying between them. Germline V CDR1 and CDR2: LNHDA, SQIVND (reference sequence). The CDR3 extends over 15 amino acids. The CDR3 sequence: CASRTPKGIFYGYTF. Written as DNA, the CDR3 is TGTGCCAGTAGGACCCCCAAGGGAATCTTTTATGGCTACACCTTC.

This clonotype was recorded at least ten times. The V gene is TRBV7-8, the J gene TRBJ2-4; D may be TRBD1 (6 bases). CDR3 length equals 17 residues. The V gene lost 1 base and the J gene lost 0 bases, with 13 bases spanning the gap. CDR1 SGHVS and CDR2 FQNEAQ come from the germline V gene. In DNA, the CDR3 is TGTGCCAGCAGCTTAGTGGCAGGGGCTCTAGCCAAAAACATTCAGTACTTC. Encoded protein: CASSLVAGALAKNIQYF.

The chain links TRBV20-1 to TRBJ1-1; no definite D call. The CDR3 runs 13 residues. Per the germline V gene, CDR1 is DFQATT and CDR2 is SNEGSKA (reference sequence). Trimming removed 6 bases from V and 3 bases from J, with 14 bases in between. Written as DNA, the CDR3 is TGCAGTGCCCCGTATTTGCGGGACACTGAAGCTTTCTTT. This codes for CSAPYLRDTEAFF.

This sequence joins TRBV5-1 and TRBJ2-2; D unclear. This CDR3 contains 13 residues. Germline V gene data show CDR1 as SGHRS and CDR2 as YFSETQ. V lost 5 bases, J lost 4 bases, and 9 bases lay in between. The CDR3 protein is CASRDGGTGELFF. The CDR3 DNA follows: TGCGCCAGCAGAGATGGTGGCACCGGGGAGCTGTTTTTT.